Each of the 30 T cell receptor beta chains below was sequenced from the same sample in a study of T-cell memory formation after mild COVID-19. TCRdb reprocessed the 5' RACE reads with MiXCR, giving one entry per CDR3 protein. The sample shows approximately 340,000 distinct CDR3 sequences, 10% to 15% of them seen only once. Sequenced sample: PBMCs or a T cell subset sorted from them (not recorded which). The origin of the receptors is a man aged 18 to 35 who had mild COVID-19 (a few samples of this study predate the infection). Cell type and time point are not known.

V is TRBV4-2 and J is TRBJ2-7; D ambiguous. CDR1 is LGHNA and CDR2 is YNFKEQ in the germline V gene. Trimming cost V 1 base and J 3 bases, with 10 bases left between them. This CDR3 is built from 14 residues. The CDR3 spells CASSQGFQFYEQYF. The CDR3 DNA reads TGTGCCAGCAGCCAAGGTTTCCAGTTCTACGAGCAGTACTTC.

This clonotype was observed a handful of times. This rearrangement joins TRBV4-1 to TRBJ2-7; D unclear. Germline CDR1 is MGHRA and CDR2 is YSYEKL. Trimming shortened V by 0 bases and J by 3 bases, and 12 bases separated the two germline ends. The CDR3 length is 15 residues. The CDR3 protein is CASSQDKSLGYEQYF. The CDR3, as DNA: TGCGCCAGCAGCCAAGATAAGAGTTTAGGCTACGAGCAGTACTTC.

This chain connects TRBV30 to TRBJ2-6; tentative D call: TRBD2 (6 bases). Germline V gives CDR1 GTSNPN, CDR2 SVGIG (reference sequence). The CDR3 loop spans 15 amino acids. V was shortened by 3 bases and J by 0 bases, with 9 bases between the two germline ends. The CDR3 nucleotides read TGTGCCTGGAGCGGGGGAACCTCTGGGGCCAACGTCCTGACTTTC. It yields the protein CAWSGGTSGANVLTF.

About this clonotype itself: The conserved closing phenylalanine or tryptophan is absent in this CDR3, likely reflecting a read error. The rearrangement joins TRBV3-1 to TRBJ1-6; no clear D gene. This CDR3 has 15 amino acids. CDR1 is LGHDT and CDR2 is YNNKEL in the germline V gene (reference sequence). The V end was cut by 0 bases, the J end by 3 bases, with 6 bases between. CDR3 coding DNA: TGTGCCAGCAGCCAAGAGCGATTCTATAATTCACCCCTCCACTAT. It is translated as CASSQERFYNSPLHY.

This clonotype turned up a few times. V is TRBV27 and J is TRBJ2-1; D may match TRBD1 or TRBD2 (6 bases each). V was shortened by 1 base and J by 3 bases, with 13 bases between the two germline ends. Germline V CDR1 and CDR2: MNHEY, SMNVEV (reference sequence). The CDR3 sequence is 16 residues long. CDR3 bases: TGTGCCAGCAGTTTATTCGGGGGCCTGATCTACAATGAGCAGTTCTTC. This codes for CASSLFGGLIYNEQFF.

J is TRBJ2-5 and V is TRBV11-1, with 7 positions matching TRBD2. CDR3 length equals 17 residues. The ends lost 7 bases at V and 4 bases at J; junction bases unmatched: 18. Germline V lookup: CDR1 SGHAT, CDR2 FQDESV (reference sequence). The CDR3 DNA follows: TGTGCCAGCACCCGCCGAAACTCCGGGGGGAGAGCAGAGACCCAGTACTTC. Encoded protein: CASTRRNSGGRAETQYF.

V usage is TRBV11-1 and J usage is TRBJ2-1; tentatively, D is TRBD1 (6 bases). This CDR3 is 12 amino acids long. Germline V lookup: CDR1 SGHAT, CDR2 FQDESV (reference sequence). V was clipped by 9 bases and J by 4 bases, with 10 bases between them. The DNA of the CDR3 is TGTGCCAGTGAACAGGGTTACAATGAGCAGTTCTTC. It codes for CASEQGYNEQFF.

V and J are TRBV2 and TRBJ2-1; D gene ambiguous. Looked up from germline, CDR1 is SNHLY and CDR2 is FYNNEI. The CDR3 consists of 14 residues. V lost 1 base, J lost 0 bases, and 4 bases lay in between. The CDR3 sequence is CASSEGGSYNEQFF. The CDR3 bases are TGTGCCAGCAGTGAAGGGGGCTCCTACAATGAGCAGTTCTTC.

V is TRBV7-3 and J is TRBJ2-1; the match to TRBD1 covers 7 bases. Germline V gives CDR1 SGHTA, CDR2 FQGTGA. The ends lost 5 bases at V and 5 bases at J; junction bases unmatched: 9. The CDR3 covers 15 residues. CDR3 coding DNA: TGTGCCAGCAGCCTTACAGGGGATGCCCACAATGAGCAGTTCTTC. This gives the protein CASSLTGDAHNEQFF.

This chain uses TRBV24-1 with TRBJ2-5, with 7 bases fitting TRBD1. Germline lookup yields CDR1 KGHDR and CDR2 SFDVKD. V lost 9 bases and J lost 5; bases outside the gene matches: 8. The CDR3 contains 13 residues. CDR3 sequence reads: CATEPGTAETQYF. DNA for the CDR3: TGTGCCACCGAGCCTGGGACAGCGGAGACCCAGTACTTC.

This clonotype was seen a handful of times. This chain joins TRBV5-5 and TRBJ1-1; possibly TRBD1 for D (5 bases). Germline-derived CDR1 and CDR2 are SGHKS and YYEKEE (reference sequence). V shed 3 bases and J shed 3 bases, with 12 bases lying between them. CDR3 length: 14 amino acids. This CDR3 reads CASSSPSGDTEAFF. CDR3 DNA: TGTGCCAGCAGCTCCCCTTCGGGGGACACTGAAGCTTTCTTT. The whole variable domain, remainder taken from reference TRBV5-5 and TRBJ1-1, is DAGVTQSPTHLIKTRGQQVTLRCSPISGHKSVSWYQQVLGQGPQFIFQYYEKEERGRGNFPDRFSARQFPNYSSELNVNALLLGDSALYLCASSSPSGDTEAFFGQGTRLTVV.

This clonotype was found many times. V usage is TRBV3-1 and J usage is TRBJ1-2, with D perhaps matching TRBD1 (5 bases). Germline lookup yields CDR1 LGHDT and CDR2 YNNKEL (reference sequence). The CDR3 contains 14 residues. V lost 0 bases and J lost 5, with 10 bases in between. The CDR3 bases are TGTGCCAGCAGCCAAGATCAGACAGCGTATGGCTACACCTTC. Protein: CASSQDQTAYGYTF.

V usage is TRBV5-1 and J usage is TRBJ1-1, with D hard to call. Deletions cut 5 bases from V and 1 base from J, with 9 bases between. The germline CDR1 and CDR2 sequences are SGHRS and YFSETQ. This CDR3 spans 13 amino acids. CDR3 in amino acids: CASRLGRNTEAFF. The DNA for the CDR3 is TGCGCCAGCAGATTAGGGAGGAACACTGAAGCTTTCTTT.

This clonotype turned up a few times. The chain links TRBV4-3 to TRBJ2-1; D remains unclear. The CDR3 is 15 amino acids. Germline V CDR1 and CDR2: LGHNA, YSLEER. V lost 0 bases and J lost 4, with 10 bases in between. The CDR3 region is CASSQDGLDYNEQFF. Written as DNA, the CDR3 is TGCGCCAGCAGCCAAGATGGGCTCGATTACAATGAGCAGTTCTTC.

This clonotype occurred a few times. DNA for the CDR3: TGTGCCAGCATGTCTCAGAACTATGGCTACACCTTC. Translated: CASMSQNYGYTF. The chain has TRBV6-2 or TRBV6-3 and TRBJ1-2; D gene unclear. This CDR3 region has 12 residues. V dropped 7 bases and J dropped 2 bases, with 8 bases sitting between them. Germline V gene sequence: CDR1 MNHEY, CDR2 SVGEGT.

The genes are TRBV20-1 and TRBJ2-2, with no clear D. The CDR3 has 15 residues. Germline V gene data show CDR1 as DFQATT and CDR2 as SNEGSKA (reference sequence). Trimming shortened V by 3 bases and J by 1 base, and 12 bases separated the two germline ends. The CDR3 region has the DNA TGCAGTGCTAGGTCCCCGGGCCGGAACACCGGGGAGCTGTTTTTT. Translation: CSARSPGRNTGELFF.

This clonotype was counted only a few times. The chain combines TRBV4-3 with TRBJ2-7; D ambiguous. The V end lost 1 base, the J end lost 0 bases, and 10 bases lay between the germline ends. Germline-derived CDR1 and CDR2 are LGHNA and YSLEER. CDR3 length equals 15 residues. DNA of the CDR3: TGCGCCAGCAGCCAAGGTCCGGGCAGCTCCTACGAGCAGTACTTC. This sequence encodes CASSQGPGSSYEQYF.

This clonotype was detected a few times. The chain couples TRBV10-3 to TRBJ2-5; D is possibly TRBD2 (6 bases). V was clipped by 3 bases and J by 2 bases, with 13 bases between them. This CDR3 contains 15 residues. The germline CDR1 and CDR2 sequences are ENHRY and SYGVKD. CDR3 in amino acids: CAISDSAGGQETQYF. The CDR3 region has the DNA TGTGCCATCAGTGACAGCGCCGGAGGGCAAGAGACCCAGTACTTC.

The V call is TRBV28, the J call TRBJ2-7; 9 bases map to TRBD1. Trimming cost V 6 bases and J 3 bases; bases outside gene matches: 3. The germline V gene encodes CDR1 MDHEN and CDR2 SYDVKM. This CDR3 has 13 amino acids. CDR3 nucleotides: TGTGCCAGCAGCGTGGGACAGGGCTACGAGCAGTACGTC. It codes for CASSVGQGYEQYV.

This clonotype occurred many times. This chain connects TRBV4-2 to TRBJ2-3; the match to TRBD2 covers 9 bases. V lost 1 base to trimming and J lost 2 bases; unmatched junction nucleotides: 4. CDR1 is LGHNA and CDR2 is YNFKEQ in the germline V gene. The CDR3 totals 16 residues. CDR3 DNA sequence: TGTGCCAGCAGCCAAGCGGGACTAGCCCCCACAGATACGCAGTATTTT. Translated, it gives CASSQAGLAPTDTQYF.

This clonotype was detected only a few times. The rearrangement uses TRBV6-2 or TRBV6-3 and TRBJ1-4; D is possibly TRBD1 (5 bases). The CDR3 totals 14 residues. Germline V lookup: CDR1 MNHEY, CDR2 SVGEGT. The ends were cut back, 2 bases at V and 3 bases at J, with 7 bases in the middle. The CDR3 DNA sequence: TGTGCCAGCAGTTACGGGACTTCTAATGAAAAACTGTTTTTT. Residues: CASSYGTSNEKLFF.

The chain combines TRBV28 with TRBJ2-2, with D maybe TRBD2 (5 bases). Germline V gene lookup returns CDR1 MDHEN and CDR2 SYDVKM. CDR3 length: 11 residues. This CDR3 is CALGSNGELFF. For the CDR3, the DNA is TGTGCACTAGGGAGTAACGGGGAGCTGTTTTTT.

V gene TRBV5-1 combines with J gene TRBJ2-5; 9 positions agree with TRBD1. The CDR3 runs to 14 residues. Germline V gene lookup returns CDR1 SGHRS and CDR2 YFSETQ. Trimming cost V 5 bases and J 2 bases; bases outside gene matches: 4. The CDR3 spells CASRAGTGQETQYF. In DNA, the CDR3 is TGCGCCAGCAGGGCCGGGACAGGGCAAGAGACCCAGTACTTC.

This clonotype has just a few counts. The chain recombines TRBV5-5 with TRBJ2-7; TRBD2 agrees at 7 bases. V lost 2 bases to trimming and J lost 5 bases; unmatched junction nucleotides: 13. The CDR3 spans 16 residues. Per germline, CDR1 SGHKS and CDR2 YYEKEE (reference sequence). CDR3 DNA sequence: TGTGCCAGCAGCTTCTCGGGACTAAGGGAGGGCCACGAGCAGTACGTC. Translating gives CASSFSGLREGHEQYV.

The chain carries TRBV6-1 and TRBJ1-1, with no clear D. V lost 3 bases, J lost 1 base, and 12 bases lay in between. The CDR3 is made up of 15 amino acids. Germline CDR1 reads MNHNS; CDR2 reads SASEGT. This chain's CDR3 is CASSDIENRNTEAFF. For the CDR3, the DNA is TGTGCCAGCAGTGACATAGAGAACCGGAACACTGAAGCTTTCTTT.

The chain links TRBV25-1 to TRBJ1-1; possible D gene TRBD1, 5 bases. The length of the CDR3 is 14 residues. In germline, CDR1 is MGHDK, CDR2 SYGVNS. V lost 6 bases and J 4 bases, leaving 15 bases between the germline ends. The CDR3 DNA reads TGTGCCAGCAGGGGGATTGACGGGGGCACTGAAGCTTTCTTT. Translating it yields CASRGIDGGTEAFF.

This chain connects TRBV7-9 to TRBJ2-1, with 9 bases that match TRBD2. With 4 bases clipped from V and 6 bases from J, the junction kept 7 bases outside the gene matches. CDR1 is SEHNR, CDR2 FQNEAQ, per germline (reference sequence). This CDR3 is 15 amino acids long. The CDR3 region is CASSSAGGRRNEQFF. The CDR3 DNA reads TGTGCCAGCAGCTCCGCGGGGGGGCGGCGCAATGAGCAGTTCTTC.

This clonotype showed up just a few times. This chain links TRBV6-2 or TRBV6-3 with TRBJ2-7; 7 positions match TRBD2. The CDR3 consists of 13 residues. Germline CDR1 is MNHEY and CDR2 is SVGEGT. The junction had 2 bases not matched to a gene; V was cut back by 3 bases and J by 3 bases. The CDR3 DNA reads TGTGCCAGCAGTTATCGGGACTACTACGAGCAGTACGTC. Translation gives CASSYRDYYEQYV.

This clonotype was observed a handful of times. This chain links TRBV5-6 with TRBJ2-1; 10 bases align to TRBD2. Germline CDR1 is SGHDT and CDR2 is YYEEEE. V trimming: 1 base; J trimming: 0 bases; junction bases outside the gene matches: 4. This CDR3 comprises 17 residues. CDR3 protein: CASSLRAGGSSYNEQFF. DNA of the CDR3: TGTGCCAGCAGCTTGCGAGCGGGGGGGAGCTCCTACAATGAGCAGTTCTTC.

The V and J genes are TRBV6-6 and TRBJ2-1; 8 nucleotides agree with TRBD2. The CDR3 loop spans 15 amino acids. Germline trimming cut 6 bases from V and 5 bases from J; bases unmatched to any gene: 9. CDR1 is MNHNY, CDR2 SVGAGI, per germline (reference sequence). CDR3 sequence reads: CASSRAGVPNNEQFF. The CDR3 DNA reads TGTGCCAGCAGCAGAGCGGGGGTTCCCAACAATGAGCAGTTCTTC.